A single sample gave rise to the 12 T cell receptor beta chains below, sequenced in a study of cytomegalovirus exposure and HLA in healthy donors. The method was immunoSEQ multiplex PCR; TCRdb's version includes in-frame clones alone and lacks a portion of them. In the table there are 130,000 to 150,000 clones, 88% of which are singletons. The sample comprised PBMCs. Receptors originate from a woman in her late teens or twenties in good health and CMV-seropositive.

The gene calls are TRBV6-6 and TRBJ1-3; D perhaps matches TRBD1 (6 bases). Between the trimmed V and J ends, which lost 0 bases and 2 bases, there was a span of 8 bases. Germline V gives CDR1 MNHNY, CDR2 SVGAGI (reference sequence). This CDR3 has 15 amino acids. In DNA, the CDR3 is TGTGCCAGCAGTTACTCGTCAGGGGCTGGAAACACCATATATTTT. This translates into CASSYSSGAGNTIYF.

The count of this clone is one. This chain joins TRBV30 and TRBJ2-1; TRBD2 matches at 8 bases. Germline V gene lookup returns CDR1 GTSNPN and CDR2 SVGIG (reference sequence). V dropped 5 bases and J dropped 0; count of bases not matched to a gene: 6. The CDR3 extends over 15 amino acids. The CDR3 is CAWRSGTSSYNEQFF. The CDR3 region has the DNA TGTGCCTGGCGTAGCGGGACAAGCTCCTACAATGAGCAGTTCTTC.

This chain joins TRBV27 and TRBJ1-1; tentative D call: TRBD1 (6 bases). Germline V gene lookup returns CDR1 MNHEY and CDR2 SMNVEV (reference sequence). The CDR3 consists of 16 residues. The V end lost 3 bases, the J end lost 5 bases, and 19 bases lay between the germline ends. This CDR3 is CASSFVSGGRHTEAFF. CDR3 sequence (DNA): TGTGCCAGCAGTTTTGTGTCGGGGGGCCGGCATACTGAAGCTTTCTTT.

The rearrangement uses TRBV30 and TRBJ1-2; D call uncertain. V shed 0 bases and J shed 2 bases, with 7 bases lying between them. Germline V CDR1 and CDR2: GTSNPN, SVGIG (reference sequence). The CDR3 runs to 13 residues. The CDR3 DNA reads TGTGCCTGGAGTGTAAGAGGGAACTATGGCTACACCTTC. Protein: CAWSVRGNYGYTF.

The genes are TRBV18 and TRBJ1-3; 8 nucleotides line up with TRBD1. Per germline, CDR1 KGHSH and CDR2 LQKENI. The CDR3 is made up of 16 amino acids. With V trimmed by 4 bases and J by 4 bases, 9 bases remained unmatched. CDR3 amino acids: CASSREATGVGNTIYF. CDR3 coding DNA: TGTGCCAGCTCACGGGAGGCGACAGGGGTCGGAAACACCATATATTTT.

The rearrangement links TRBV5-1 to TRBJ1-2; perhaps TRBD1 as D (6 bases). The CDR3 covers 19 residues. Germline CDR1 is SGHRS and CDR2 is YFSETQ. Trimming removed 5 bases from V and 5 bases from J, with 31 bases in between. The CDR3 region is CASRTLGQFEREGTYGYTF. The CDR3 region has the DNA TGCGCCAGCAGGACCTTAGGACAGTTTGAGAGGGAGGGAACTTATGGCTACACCTTC.

The chain recombines TRBV9 with TRBJ2-7; the D gene is possibly TRBD1 (6 bases). The CDR3 is 14 amino acids. V was clipped by 2 bases and J by 4 bases, with 13 bases between them. Germline CDR1 SGDLS, CDR2 YYNGEE. This chain's CDR3 is CASSVGQPDYEQYF. Written as DNA, the CDR3 is TGTGCCAGCAGCGTTGGACAGCCAGATTACGAGCAGTACTTC.

The J gene is TRBJ1-1, the V gene TRBV11-3, with TRBD1 as a possible D gene (5 bases). The CDR3 is made up of 13 amino acids. V shed 3 bases and J shed 2 bases, with 7 bases lying between them. CDR1 is SGHNT and CDR2 is YENEEA in the germline V gene. The DNA for the CDR3 is TGTGCCAGCAGCTTCCAGGGAAACACTGAAGCTTTCTTT. Amino acids: CASSFQGNTEAFF.

This chain joins TRBV4-3 and TRBJ2-3; tentative D call: TRBD1 (5 bases). The CDR3 sequence is 15 residues long. CDR1 LGHNA and CDR2 YSLEER come from the germline V gene. Deletions cut 0 bases from V and 4 bases from J, with 11 bases between. The CDR3 nucleotides read TGCGCCAGCAGCCAAGATATACAAGGGGCAGATACGCAGTATTTT. This codes for CASSQDIQGADTQYF.

This clone was observed a handful of times. The genes are TRBV5-1 and TRBJ2-7, with TRBD2 as a possible D gene (6 bases). Trimming removed 2 bases at V and 0 bases at J, with 9 bases between. Germline CDR1 reads SGHRS; CDR2 reads YFSETQ. The CDR3 runs to 14 residues. CDR3 sequence (DNA): TGCGCCAGCAGCTTCGGTAGCGGCTCCTACGAGCAGTACTTC. Translated: CASSFGSGSYEQYF.

The chain uses TRBV27 and TRBJ1-1; D might be TRBD1 (5 bases). Germline loops: CDR1 MNHEY, CDR2 SMNVEV (reference sequence). This CDR3 has 13 residues. V lost 6 bases to trimming and J lost 10 bases, with 18 bases between them. The CDR3 spells CASSQQGGVRAFF. The DNA for the CDR3 is TGTGCCAGCAGCCAGCAGGGCGGGGTAAGAGCTTTCTTT.

The chain joins TRBV6-5 to TRBJ1-4; possibly TRBD1 for D (5 bases). Per germline, CDR1 MNHEY and CDR2 SVGAGI. V dropped 4 bases and J dropped 7 bases, with 10 bases sitting between them. The CDR3 has 13 amino acids. CDR3 sequence: CASSFDSGEKLFF. The CDR3 DNA reads TGTGCCAGCAGTTTTGACAGTGGTGAAAAACTGTTTTTT.